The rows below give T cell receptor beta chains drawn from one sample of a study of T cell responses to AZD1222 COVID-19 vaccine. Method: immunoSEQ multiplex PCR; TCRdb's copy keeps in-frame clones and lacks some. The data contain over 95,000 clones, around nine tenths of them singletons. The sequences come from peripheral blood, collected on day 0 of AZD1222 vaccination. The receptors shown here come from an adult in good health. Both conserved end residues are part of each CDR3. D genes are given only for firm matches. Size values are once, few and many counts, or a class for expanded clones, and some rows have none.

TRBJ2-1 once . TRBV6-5 TGTGCCAGCAGGCAAGGGGGGAGAGTGATCAATGAGCAGTTCTTC CASRQGGRVINEQFF
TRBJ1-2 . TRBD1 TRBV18 TGTGCCAGCTCACCCGGGACAGTCAATGGCTACACCTTC CASSPGTVNGYTF
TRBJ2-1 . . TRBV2 TGTGCCAGCAGCTCCTGGCTGGACTATTACAATGAGCAGTTCTTC CASSSWLDYYNEQFF
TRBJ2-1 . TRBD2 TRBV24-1 TGTGCCACCAGTGATCCGATCGGACTAGCGGGACGGAATGAGCAGTTCTTC CATSDPIGLAGRNEQFF
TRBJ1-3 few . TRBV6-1 TGTGCCAGCAGTGAAATTGCCGGCGGAAACACCATATATTTT CASSEIAGGNTIYF
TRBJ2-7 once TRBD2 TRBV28 TGTGCCAGCAGTCCCAGCGGGAGGAGTCCCTCGGGGGGGATCTACGAGCAGTACTTC CASSPSGRSPSGGIYEQYF
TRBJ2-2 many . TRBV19 TGTGCCAGTAGTGTAGCGGTCAACACCGGGGAGCTGTTTTTT CASSVAVNTGELFF
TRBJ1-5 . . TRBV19 TGTGCCAGTAGTAATACGGCGGAGCAGCCCCAGCATTTT CASSNTAEQPQHF
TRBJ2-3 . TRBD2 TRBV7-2 TGTGCCAGCAGCTTCATGGGCGGGAGCGAAGATACGCAGTATTTT CASSFMGGSEDTQYF
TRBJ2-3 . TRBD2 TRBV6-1 TGTGCCAGCAGTGAATCGGGGAGGGGCACGCAGTATTTT CASSESGRGTQYF
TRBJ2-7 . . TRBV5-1 TGCGCCAGCAGCTTGGCGAGGTTGGGGGAGCAGTACTTC CASSLARLGEQYF
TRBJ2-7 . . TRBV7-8 TGTGCCAGCAGCGTACATCTGGACAGCCATTACGAGCAGTACTTC CASSVHLDSHYEQYF
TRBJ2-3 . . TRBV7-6 TGTGCCAGCAGCTTAGGGGGCCTGGGACGGGATACGCAGTATTTT CASSLGGLGRDTQYF
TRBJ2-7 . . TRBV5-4 TGTGCCAGCAGCTTTCCAACCCGGGACAACATTTACGAGCAGTACTTC CASSFPTRDNIYEQYF
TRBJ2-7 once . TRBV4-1 TGCGCCAGCAGCCAAGGTCGCAGGGCAGCGGACGAGCAGTACTTC CASSQGRRAADEQYF
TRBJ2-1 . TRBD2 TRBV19 TGTGCCAGTAGTGATGTAGCGGGAGGGCCCTATGAGCAGTTCTTC CASSDVAGGPYEQFF
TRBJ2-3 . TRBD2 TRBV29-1 TGCAGCGTGGATTCAAGGACTAGCGGATTCACAGATACGCAGTATTTT CSVDSRTSGFTDTQYF
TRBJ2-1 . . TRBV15 TGTGCCACCAGCAGAGAAAAACAGGGTGCCTACAATGAGCAGTTCTTC CATSREKQGAYNEQFF
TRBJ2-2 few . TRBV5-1 TGCGCCAGCAGCCCGTCGGCCGGGGTTGGCGGGGAGCTGTTTTTT CASSPSAGVGGELFF
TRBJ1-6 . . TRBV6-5 TGTGCCACCGGGGTTTCCTATAATTCACCCCTCCACTTT CATGVSYNSPLHF
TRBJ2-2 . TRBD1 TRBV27 TGTGCCAGCAGTTCCCGGGACAGGGTTTGGGCCGGGGAGCTGTTTTTT CASSSRDRVWAGELFF
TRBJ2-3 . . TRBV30 TGTGCCTGGAGTCTAGGTGATGCCACGCAGTATTTT CAWSLGDATQYF
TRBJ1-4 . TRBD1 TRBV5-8 TGTGCCAGCAGCTTGCAACAGGGGACGAGGGAAAAACTGTTTTTT CASSLQQGTREKLFF
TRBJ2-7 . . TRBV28 TGTGCCAGCAGTTCCATCGGGTACGAGCAGTACTTC CASSSIGYEQYF
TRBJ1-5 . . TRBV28 TGTGCCAGCAGTTTAGCTCAGCCCCAGCATTTT CASSLAQPQHF
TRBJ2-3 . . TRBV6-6 TGTGCCAGCAGCCAAGCGTCACAGGATACGCAGTATTTT CASSQASQDTQYF
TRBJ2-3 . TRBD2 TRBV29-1 TGCAGCGTGGAAGGGCGGGGGGAAGATACGCAGTATTTT CSVEGRGEDTQYF